This T cell receptor beta chain originates from a study of T cell repertoires in cytomegalovirus infection. Turning to the study itself: Indications of both CMV infection and matching HLA type were provided by public TCR beta signatures.

Details on this clonotype: The antigen is not known.

Trimming cost V 2 bases and J 10 bases, with 18 bases left between them. The CDR3 spans 16 residues. Study results and caveats: It was HLA-C-restricted CMV-specific TCR beta clonotypes that dominated the response ex vivo.

TCRdb used MiXCR to reprocess the reads, holding one entry per CDR3 protein. This sample has around 330,000 distinct CDR3 sequences, with roughly 15% found just once. This chain uses TRBV12-3 or TRBV12-4 with TRBJ1-6; a possible D gene is TRBD1 (5 bases). Sequencing was carried out using PBMCs. The receptor comes from a human donor in good health (CMV status not recorded). Some clones in this sample may be carry-over from other donors' samples. CDR3 region: CASSLFGSTASSPLHF. The CDR3 nucleotides read TGTGCCAGCAGTTTATTCGGGTCGACAGCAAGCTCACCCCTCCACTTT.